This is a list of T cell receptor beta chains from one sample in a study of blood T cell repertoires in COVID-19. Measured with immunoSEQ multiplex PCR; TCRdb has only the in-frame clones, and not every one. The table shows 200,000 to 300,000 clones, with 84% occurring only once. Sequencing input: peripheral blood. These receptors all stem from a man between 60 and 75 years old with acute or convalescent COVID-19. CDR3s include the opening cysteine and the closing phenylalanine or tryptophan. Fields, in order: V gene, J gene, D gene, clone size, CDR3 protein, CDR3 DNA. A D gene is named only where the DNA matches it firmly. Clone size is stated in some rows and not others, as once, few, many or a class when expanded.

TRBV5-6,TRBJ2-7,TRBD2,once,CASSLAWLAAPYEQYF,TGTGCCAGCAGCTTGGCTTGGCTAGCGGCCCCCTACGAGCAGTACTTC
TRBV7-9,TRBJ2-1,TRBD2,-,CASLLAGVNEQFF,TGTGCCAGCTTACTAGCGGGAGTCAATGAGCAGTTCTTC
TRBV30,TRBJ2-7,-,-,CAWSDTGYEQYF,TGTGCCTGGAGTGACACAGGCTACGAGCAGTACTTC
TRBV27,TRBJ1-6,-,-,CASSPLTGGARSPLHF,TGTGCCAGCAGTCCCCTGACAGGTGGAGCCAGATCACCCCTCCACTTT
TRBV28,TRBJ1-4,-,-,CASPRQATNEKLFF,TGTGCCAGCCCAAGACAGGCAACTAATGAAAAACTGTTTTTT
TRBV4-1,TRBJ1-5,TRBD1,-,CASALREGQSQLAQHF,TGCGCCAGCGCTCTCCGGGAGGGACAGTCTCAATTAGCCCAGCATTTT
TRBV6-6,TRBJ2-1,TRBD2,-,CASRLAGVDNEQFF,TGTGCCAGCAGACTAGCGGGAGTAGACAATGAGCAGTTCTTC
TRBV20-1,TRBJ2-5,TRBD1,-,CSAETGASQYF,TGCAGTGCAGAGACAGGGGCGAGCCAGTACTTC
TRBV19,TRBJ1-6,TRBD1,-,CASSMQQGNSPLHF,TGTGCCAGTAGTATGCAACAGGGGAATTCACCCCTCCACTTT
TRBV6-5,TRBJ2-3,TRBD2,-,CASRGLAGASDTQYF,TGTGCCAGCAGGGGACTAGCGGGGGCCTCAGATACGCAGTATTTT
TRBV28,TRBJ2-7,-,-,CASSDPGGVREQYF,TGTGCCAGCAGTGACCCCGGAGGGGTTAGGGAGCAGTACTTC
TRBV18,TRBJ1-2,-,-,CASSPGIGDYGYTF,TGTGCCAGCTCGCCAGGGATAGGGGACTATGGCTACACCTTC
TRBV14,TRBJ1-1,-,once,CASSQVTGFGGTEAFF,TGTGCCAGCAGCCAAGTTACGGGTTTCGGGGGCACTGAAGCTTTCTTT
TRBV27,TRBJ2-1,TRBD2,once,CASSSGLAGGSYNEQFF,TGTGCCAGCAGTAGCGGACTAGCGGGGGGTTCCTACAATGAGCAGTTCTTC
TRBV18,TRBJ1-1,-,few,CASSPPRGSVTEAFF,TGTGCCAGCTCACCACCGAGGGGGTCAGTAACTGAAGCTTTCTTT
TRBV19,TRBJ2-2,-,-,CASAGGQNTGELFF,TGTGCCAGCGCTGGGGGACAGAACACCGGGGAGCTGTTTTTT
TRBV5-4,TRBJ2-2,TRBD2,once,CATGAGANTGELFF,TGTGCCACCGGGGCGGGAGCTAACACCGGGGAGCTGTTTTTT
TRBV11-3,TRBJ2-4,TRBD1,once,CASSSKPGQVYF,TGTGCCAGCAGCTCGAAACCGGGACAGGTGTACTTC
TRBV30,TRBJ2-3,-,-,CAWSVGGRTDTQYF,TGTGCCTGGAGTGTCGGAGGCCGCACAGATACGCAGTATTTT
TRBV5-6,TRBJ2-5,TRBD2,-,CASSPAGGSQETQYF,TGTGCCAGCAGCCCGGCCGGGGGGTCCCAAGAGACCCAGTACTTC
TRBV6-5,TRBJ1-1,-,-,CARRQDMNTEAFF,TGTGCCAGAAGACAGGATATGAACACTGAAGCTTTCTTT
TRBV9,TRBJ1-1,-,-,CASSRLQGNTEAFF,TGTGCCAGCAGTCGATTACAGGGGAACACTGAAGCTTTCTTT
TRBV3-1/TRBV3-2,TRBJ2-5,-,-,CASSHGLIETQYF,TGTGCCAGCAGCCACGGACTAATCGAGACCCAGTACTTC
TRBV29-1,TRBJ2-5,-,-,CSVAAGQETQYF,TGCAGCGTTGCGGCAGGTCAAGAGACCCAGTACTTC
TRBV4-1,TRBJ2-7,TRBD2,-,CASSRLAGVSEQYF,TGCGCCAGCAGCCGACTAGCGGGGGTCAGCGAGCAGTACTTC
TRBV6-5,TRBJ1-2,TRBD1,-,CASAGQGIYGYTF,TGTGCCAGCGCGGGACAGGGGATCTATGGCTACACCTTC
TRBV19,TRBJ2-7,-,-,CASSTRQSSYEQYF,TGTGCCAGTAGTACAAGACAGAGCTCCTACGAGCAGTACTTC
TRBV5-1,TRBJ2-7,TRBD1,-,CASSLGQGHYEQYF,TGCGCCAGCAGCTTGGGACAGGGGCACTACGAGCAGTACTTC
TRBV11-3,TRBJ2-1,TRBD2,-,CASSLASGLAGVNEQFF,TGTGCCAGCAGCTTAGCTAGCGGACTAGCGGGAGTTAATGAGCAGTTCTTC
TRBV7-8,TRBJ2-2,-,-,CASSRLPTANTGELFF,TGTGCCAGCAGCCGCCTCCCGACAGCGAACACCGGGGAGCTGTTTTTT
TRBV6-4,TRBJ2-2,-,-,CASSVAENTGELFF,TGTGCCAGCAGTGTTGCAGAGAACACCGGGGAGCTGTTTTTT
TRBV19,TRBJ2-1,TRBD2,-,CASSWAGGMDEQFF,TGTGCCAGTAGTTGGGCGGGAGGTATGGATGAGCAGTTCTTC
TRBV7-9,TRBJ1-1,-,-,CASSPRRRGNTEAFF,TGTGCCAGCAGCCCACGACGAAGGGGGAACACTGAAGCTTTCTTT
TRBV10-2,TRBJ2-3,-,-,CASSGTGDTQYF,TGCGCCAGCAGTGGCACGGGAGATACGCAGTATTTT
TRBV10-2,TRBJ2-3,-,once,CASYRGGENTDTQYF,TGCGCCAGCTACCGCGGAGGTGAAAACACAGATACGCAGTATTTT
TRBV6-5,TRBJ2-7,-,-,CASSPSLVAEGEQYF,TGTGCCAGCAGCCCCTCCTTAGTGGCCGAGGGCGAGCAGTACTTC
TRBV3-1/TRBV3-2,TRBJ2-2,-,-,CASSPRRTGELFF,TGTGCCAGCAGCCCCCGGAGGACCGGGGAGCTGTTTTTT
TRBV12-3/TRBV12-4,TRBJ1-2,-,-,CASSGVIDYGYTF,TGTGCCAGCAGCGGGGTGATTGACTATGGCTACACCTTC
TRBV9,TRBJ2-5,TRBD1,-,CASSFEGQQETQYF,TGTGCCAGCAGCTTCGAGGGACAGCAAGAGACCCAGTACTTC
TRBV6-5,TRBJ2-1,TRBD2,-,CASSWEGDVNEQFF,TGTGCCAGCAGTTGGGAGGGAGATGTGAATGAGCAGTTCTTC
TRBV4-1,TRBJ1-6,-,-,CASSQGPSAGLNSPLHF,TGCGCCAGCAGCCAAGGCCCAAGCGCGGGCCTGAATTCACCCCTCCACTTT
TRBV3-1/TRBV3-2,TRBJ2-6,-,-,CASSSGGSGANVLTF,TGTGCCAGCAGCTCCGGGGGCTCTGGGGCCAACGTCCTGACTTTC
TRBV4-2,TRBJ1-6,-,few,CASSQDISYNSPLHF,TGTGCCAGCAGCCAGGACATCTCCTATAATTCACCCCTCCACTTT
TRBV28,TRBJ1-4,TRBD1,-,CASRQGGSEKLFF,TGTGCCAGCAGACAGGGGGGGAGTGAAAAACTGTTTTTT
TRBV19,TRBJ2-5,TRBD1,-,CASSINRGRGETQYF,TGTGCCAGTAGTATAAACAGGGGGCGCGGGGAGACCCAGTACTTC
TRBV5-1,TRBJ2-5,-,-,CASSLVPVYQETQYF,TGCGCCAGCAGCTTGGTGCCGGTGTACCAAGAGACCCAGTACTTC
TRBV10-1,TRBJ2-2,-,-,CASSESRLNTGELLF,TGCGCCAGCAGTGAGTCCCGCCTTAACACCGGGGAGCTGCTTTTT
TRBV12-1,TRBJ2-3,-,-,CASSYLAGGKICTDTQYF,TGTGCCAGCAGCTATCTAGCGGGGGGCAAGATATGTACAGATACGCAGTATTTT
TRBV20-1,TRBJ2-7,-,-,CSASKRDEQYF,TGCAGTGCTAGTAAGAGGGACGAGCAGTACTTC
TRBV7-8,TRBJ1-2,TRBD1,-,CASSLQRQGGRVYTF,TGTGCCAGCAGCTTACAACGACAGGGGGGGAGAGTCTACACCTTC
TRBV19,TRBJ2-3,TRBD2,-,CASSSGGRADTQYF,TGTGCCAGTAGTAGCGGGGGGCGGGCAGATACGCAGTATTTT
TRBV4-2,TRBJ1-6,TRBD1,-,CASSQGMDRGVNSPLHF,TGTGCCAGCAGCCAAGGGATGGACAGGGGTGTGAATTCACCCCTCCACTTT
TRBV7-9,TRBJ2-1,TRBD2,-,CASSFPPQWRENSQFF,TGTGCCAGCAGCTTTCCACCCCAGTGGCGGGAGAACAGTCAGTTCTTC
TRBV5-1,TRBJ2-7,TRBD2,-,CASRLREGTGEQYF,TGCGCCAGCAGGCTGCGGGAGGGCACAGGCGAGCAGTACTTC
TRBV2,TRBJ1-1,-,few,CASSREGTEAFF,TGTGCCAGTAGTCGGGAAGGCACTGAAGCTTTCTTT
TRBV6-5,TRBJ2-3,-,-,CASRPTSTDTQYF,TGTGCCAGCAGGCCTACTAGCACAGATACGCAGTATTTT
TRBV7-3,TRBJ2-1,TRBD2,-,CASSLRTSTSYNEQFF,TGTGCCAGCAGCTTAAGGACTAGCACTTCCTACAATGAGCAGTTCTTC
TRBV5-1,TRBJ2-3,TRBD2,-,CASSLLAGVDTQYF,TGCGCCAGCAGCTTGTTAGCGGGGGTTGATACGCAGTATTTT
TRBV3-1/TRBV3-2,TRBJ1-5,-,-,CASSQGVVANQPQHF,TGTGCCAGCAGCCAAGGAGTCGTCGCCAATCAGCCCCAGCATTTT